What follows is one T cell receptor (beta chain) and its context. Its target is not known. The sample comes from a study of T cells in Graves' hyperthyroidism and ophthalmopathy. Notes on the study in general: Before onset, by a median of approximately 6.2 months, the model predicted ophthalmopathy. Most thyroid clonotypes with frequency above 0.001 were detected in blood. Ophthalmopathy and stable hyperthyroidism were separated by a 13 V-J model.

Researchers took RNA transcripts and amplified the TCR beta CDR3 regions from them. HTBI primers were the set used in a first-round RT-PCR of the TCR CDR3. TCRdb re-called the multiplex PCR reads through MiXCR, storing one row per CDR3 protein. This table holds about 610,000 distinct CDR3 sequences, 40% to 55% found once. Hyperthyroidism was newly diagnosed in patients aged 18 to 65 (duration under 2 months). This CDR3 has 14 amino acids. The germline gives CDR1 DFQATT, CDR2 SNEGSKA (reference sequence). Trimming took 3 bases from V and 1 from J, leaving 12 bases between them. What was sequenced was peripheral blood or thyroid tissue (not recorded which). The chain links TRBV20-1 to TRBJ1-1, with D unclear. This receptor was taken from a woman aged 18-35 years with Graves' hyperthyroidism. CDR3 sequence: CSARTSGRNTEAFF. CDR3 bases: TGCAGTGCTAGGACTAGCGGGAGGAACACTGAAGCTTTCTTT.